The T cell receptor (beta chain) under discussion was sequenced for a study of T cell repertoires in cytomegalovirus infection. Across the whole study: Peptides in the study included HLA-C-restricted and HLA-B-restricted CMV epitopes. Public TCR beta signatures were indicative of both CMV infection and a matching HLA type.

TCRdb used MiXCR to reprocess the reads, holding one entry per CDR3 protein. The profile shows about 770,000 distinct CDR3 sequences, about 29% of them singletons. Whole-study results and caveats: It was HLA-C-restricted CMV-specific TCR beta clonotypes that dominated the response ex vivo. Cumulative public TCR beta family frequency identified carriers of CMV plus the relevant HLA.

As for this clonotype: Antigen: not known.

Trimming took 3 bases from V and 12 from J; bases not matched to a gene: 17. Germline loops: CDR1 LGHNT, CDR2 FRNRAP. The CDR3 covers 16 residues. This TCR derives from a human donor in good health (CMV status not recorded). Some clones in this sample may be carry-over from other donors' samples. This specimen was cultured CD8+ T cells from PBMCs, taken from culture after CMV antigen stimulation. The chain joins TRBV12-5 to TRBJ1-1, with 9 bases that match TRBD1. This CDR3 reads CASGFKKDRGGNTTFF. The DNA for the CDR3 is TGTGCTAGTGGTTTCAAGAAGGACAGGGGAGGGAACACGACTTTCTTT.